This entry features one T cell receptor (beta chain) sequence. This clonotype showed up just a few times. What this receptor recognizes is not known. Base-call qualities are not available, and no considerably larger clone is one nucleotide away. This sample is part of a study of vaccination and CD4 T cells after COVID-19 (dated by TCRdb to between 2021 and 2024). For context, the study as a whole: Every convalescent patient had a positive nasal swab PCR test for SARS-CoV-2, with mild disease in 9 or 10 patients and severe disease in one. Post-vaccine blood samples were collected a median of approximately eleven weeks after the second vaccine dose, ranging from roughly 13 to 250 days. In over 8 COVID-19 convalescent patients and a few infection-naive healthy vaccine recipients, the spike-specific CD4+ TCR repertoire before mRNA vaccination was compared with the repertoire after mRNA vaccination. Post-COVID blood samples from convalescent patients were collected a median of around 100 days after diagnosis, with a range of roughly 30 to 170 days. In the convalescent cohort there were six males and four females, among whom were two Hispanic individuals, seven Caucasians, two Asians and one multiracial person. Each participant got two doses of either the Pfizer-BioNTech BNT162b2 vaccine (n=8) or the Moderna mRNA-1273 vaccine (n=2).

Library preparation used PCR. The instrument was an Illumina iSeq 100. In the original analysis: Non-productive sequences were filtered out, and CDR3s that did not start with C, did not end with F or W, or were shorter than 7 amino acids were discarded. CDR3 homology was assessed with Levenshtein distances (stringdist) and unrooted phylogenetic trees (ape) in R version 3.6.1. The public sequencing data were trimmed at Q25 with fastp and processed into clonotypes with MiXCR by TCRdb, which kept only in-frame beta chains. Merged by CDR3 protein, the rows form single entries marked with the most common genes and DNA. The V and J calls come from TCRdb's annotation, not from the publication. The sample table contains around 20,000 distinct CDR3 sequences; only one count was recorded for more than 45% of them. Together, the top ten hold over 0.75% of the sample. V loses 1 base, J loses 0 bases, and the germline ends lie 10 bases apart. The germline V gene encodes CDR1 MGHRA and CDR2 YSYEKL. The CDR3, from cysteine to phenylalanine, totals 15 residues. Only CDR3 DNA remains: 45 bases, in frame from the first base.

The convalescent patients' positive SARS-CoV-2 PCR tests fell between March and December 2020, which was before the Alpha, Beta and Delta variants emerged in the United States. Ficoll-Paque Plus gradient centrifugation was used to isolate PBMCs from whole blood, and the isolated PBMCs were then either used fresh or cryopreserved at -140C. Findings and caveats that apply to the study as a whole: The study included relatively few convalescent patients and did not analyze early timepoints after natural infection. Among the post-vaccine SARS-CoV-2-reactive clones in convalescent patients, a median approximately 86% showed up only after vaccination, which suggests vaccine-specific priming. The median count of SARS-CoV-2-reactive clonotypes went up from under 25 after infection to 38 after vaccination, although the change was not significant. In convalescent patients, nearly all vaccine-specific clones (304 of 307) were found to be mono-reactive for SARS-CoV-2 spike rather than cross-reactive with common cold coronaviruses.

The chain is encoded by TRBV4-1 joined to TRBJ2-7; too little of a D gene remains to name it. This sequence originates from a human donor who had recovered from COVID-19. Sample: CD4+ T cells from blood, taken before SARS-CoV-2 vaccination. The CDR3 region reads CASSQAWTVSYEQYF. The DNA sequence is as follows: TGCGCCAGCAGCCAAGCGTGGACGGTCTCCTACGAGCAGTACTTC.